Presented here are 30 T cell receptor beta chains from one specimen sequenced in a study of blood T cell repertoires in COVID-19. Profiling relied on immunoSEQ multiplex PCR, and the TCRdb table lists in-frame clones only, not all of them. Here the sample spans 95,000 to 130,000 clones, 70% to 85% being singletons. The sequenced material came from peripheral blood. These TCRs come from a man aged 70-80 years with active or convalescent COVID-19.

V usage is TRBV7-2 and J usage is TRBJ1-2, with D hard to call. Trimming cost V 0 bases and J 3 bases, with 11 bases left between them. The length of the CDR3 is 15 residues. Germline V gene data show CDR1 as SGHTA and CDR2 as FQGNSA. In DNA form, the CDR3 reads TGTGCCAGCAGCTTAGCGTTGGAACAGTACTATGGCTACACCTTC. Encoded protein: CASSLALEQYYGYTF.

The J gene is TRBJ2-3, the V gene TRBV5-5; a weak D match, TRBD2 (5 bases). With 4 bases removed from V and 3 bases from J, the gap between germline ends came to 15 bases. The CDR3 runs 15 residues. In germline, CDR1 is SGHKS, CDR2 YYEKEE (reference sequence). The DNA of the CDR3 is TGTGCCAGCAGCCCAGGTGGCGGGCTAACAGATACGCAGTATTTT. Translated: CASSPGGGLTDTQYF.

The chain's CDR3 is CASSPDRLEKLFF. The CDR3 nucleotides are TGTGCCAGCTCACCCGACAGACTTGAAAAACTGTTTTTT. The genes are TRBV18 and TRBJ1-4, with D possibly being TRBD1 (5 bases). Germline assignment: CDR1 KGHSH and CDR2 LQKENI. The CDR3 consists of 13 residues. Trimming removed 3 bases at V and 7 bases at J, with 9 bases between.

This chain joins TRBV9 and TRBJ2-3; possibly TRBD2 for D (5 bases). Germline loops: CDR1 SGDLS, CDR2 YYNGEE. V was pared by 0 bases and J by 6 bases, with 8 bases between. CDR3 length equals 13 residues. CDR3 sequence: CASSVAGTDTQYF. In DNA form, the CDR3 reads TGTGCCAGCAGCGTAGCGGGAACCGATACGCAGTATTTT.

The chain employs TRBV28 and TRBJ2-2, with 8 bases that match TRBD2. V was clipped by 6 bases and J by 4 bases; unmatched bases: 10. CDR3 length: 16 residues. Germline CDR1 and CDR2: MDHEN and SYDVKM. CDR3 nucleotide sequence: TGTGCCAGCAGGGGTAGCGGGAACGGTCGCACCGGGGAGCTGTTTTTT. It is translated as CASRGSGNGRTGELFF.

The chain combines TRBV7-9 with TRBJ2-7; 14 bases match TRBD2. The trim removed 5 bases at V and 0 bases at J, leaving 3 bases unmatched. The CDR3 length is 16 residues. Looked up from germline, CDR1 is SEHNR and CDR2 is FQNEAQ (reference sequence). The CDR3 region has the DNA TGTGCCAGCAGCCCGGGACTAGCGGGGGACTCCTACGAGCAGTACTTC. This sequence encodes CASSPGLAGDSYEQYF.

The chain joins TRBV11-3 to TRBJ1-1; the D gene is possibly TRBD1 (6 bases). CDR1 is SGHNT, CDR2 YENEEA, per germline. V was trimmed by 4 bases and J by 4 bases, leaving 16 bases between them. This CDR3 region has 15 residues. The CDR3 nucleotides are TGTGCCAGCAGCTCTTCAGGGGTTGTTGGCACTGAAGCTTTCTTT. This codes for CASSSSGVVGTEAFF.

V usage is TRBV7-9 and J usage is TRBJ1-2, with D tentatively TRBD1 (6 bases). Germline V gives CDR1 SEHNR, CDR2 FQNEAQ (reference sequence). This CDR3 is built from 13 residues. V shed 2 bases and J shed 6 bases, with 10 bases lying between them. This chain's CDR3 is CASSLMDSNGYTF. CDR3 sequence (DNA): TGTGCCAGCAGCTTAATGGACAGTAATGGCTACACCTTC.

The CDR3 reads CASSKGGYEQYF. In DNA, the CDR3 is TGTGCCAGCAGCAAAGGGGGCTACGAGCAGTACTTC. The chain combines TRBV6-6 with TRBJ2-7, with D perhaps matching TRBD1 (6 bases). Germline loops: CDR1 MNHNY, CDR2 SVGAGI (reference sequence). This CDR3 contains 12 residues. Trimming removed 6 bases at V and 3 bases at J, with 9 bases between.

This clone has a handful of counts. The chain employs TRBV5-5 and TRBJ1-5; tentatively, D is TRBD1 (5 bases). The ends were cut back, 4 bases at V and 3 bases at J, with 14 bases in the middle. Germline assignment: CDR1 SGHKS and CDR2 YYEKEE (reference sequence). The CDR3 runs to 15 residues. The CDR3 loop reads CASSRQGLANQPQHF. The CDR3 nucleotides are TGTGCCAGCAGCCGTCAGGGTCTGGCCAATCAGCCCCAGCATTTT.

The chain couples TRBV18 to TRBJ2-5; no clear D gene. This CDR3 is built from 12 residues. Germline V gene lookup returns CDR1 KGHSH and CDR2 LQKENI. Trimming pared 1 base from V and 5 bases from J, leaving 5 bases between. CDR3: CASSPRDETQYF. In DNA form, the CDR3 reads TGTGCCAGCTCACCACGAGATGAGACCCAGTACTTC.

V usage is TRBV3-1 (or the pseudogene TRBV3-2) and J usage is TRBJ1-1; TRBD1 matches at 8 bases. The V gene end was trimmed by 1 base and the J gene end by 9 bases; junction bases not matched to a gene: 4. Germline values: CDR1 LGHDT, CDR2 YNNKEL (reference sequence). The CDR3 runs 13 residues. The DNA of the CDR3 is TGTGCCAGCAGCCAAGCGACAGGGGCAAAAGCTTTCTTT. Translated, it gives CASSQATGAKAFF.

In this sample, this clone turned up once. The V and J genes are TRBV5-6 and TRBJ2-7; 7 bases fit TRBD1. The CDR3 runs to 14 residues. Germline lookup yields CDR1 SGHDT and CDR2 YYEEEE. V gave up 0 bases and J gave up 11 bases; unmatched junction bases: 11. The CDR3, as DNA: TGTGCCAGCAGCTTGGGGGTGGGTCTGGGACAGAAGTACTTC. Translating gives CASSLGVGLGQKYF.

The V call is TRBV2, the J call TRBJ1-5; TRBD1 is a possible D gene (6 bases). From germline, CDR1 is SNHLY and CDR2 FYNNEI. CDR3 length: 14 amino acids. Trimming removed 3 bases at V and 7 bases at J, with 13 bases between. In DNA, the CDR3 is TGTGCCAGCAGTGAGGTACAGGGAGGGCAGCCCCAGCATTTT. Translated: CASSEVQGGQPQHF. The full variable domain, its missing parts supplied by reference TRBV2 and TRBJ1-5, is EPEVTQTPSHQVTQMGQEVILRCVPISNHLYFYWYRQILGQKVEFLVSFYNNEISEKSEIFDDQFSVERPDGSNFTLKIRSTKLEDSAMYFCASSEVQGGQPQHFGDGTRLSIL.

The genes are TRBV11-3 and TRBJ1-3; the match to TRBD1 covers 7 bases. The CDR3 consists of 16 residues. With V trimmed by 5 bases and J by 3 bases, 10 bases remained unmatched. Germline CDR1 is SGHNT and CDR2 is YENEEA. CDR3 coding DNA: TGTGCCAGCAGCAACTCGAGAGGGGGCTTTGGAAACACCATATATTTT. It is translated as CASSNSRGGFGNTIYF.

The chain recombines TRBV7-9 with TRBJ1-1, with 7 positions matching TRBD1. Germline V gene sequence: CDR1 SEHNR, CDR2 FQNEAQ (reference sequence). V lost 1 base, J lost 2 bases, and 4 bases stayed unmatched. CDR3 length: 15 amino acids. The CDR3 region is CASSLVGTANTEAFF. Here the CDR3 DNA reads TGTGCCAGCAGCTTAGTGGGGACAGCTAACACTGAAGCTTTCTTT.

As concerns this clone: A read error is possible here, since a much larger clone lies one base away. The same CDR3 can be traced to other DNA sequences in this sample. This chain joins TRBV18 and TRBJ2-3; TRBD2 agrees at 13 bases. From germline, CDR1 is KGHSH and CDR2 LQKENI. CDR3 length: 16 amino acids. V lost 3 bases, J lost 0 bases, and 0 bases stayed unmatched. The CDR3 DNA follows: TGTGCCAGCTCACCGGGACTAGCGGGAAGCACAGATACGCAGTATTTT. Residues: CASSPGLAGSTDTQYF.

The chain's CDR3 is CASSFLRQETQYF. DNA for the CDR3: TGTGCCAGCAGTTTCCTCAGACAAGAGACCCAGTACTTC. This chain links TRBV12-3 or TRBV12-4 with TRBJ2-5, with D uncertain. The CDR3 contains 13 residues. V lost 3 bases and J lost 2, with 7 bases in between.

The CDR3 bases are TGTGCCAGTACGCGGGGGAACACCGGGGAGCTGTTTTTT. Translating gives CASTRGNTGELFF. V usage is TRBV5-6 and J usage is TRBJ2-2; the D gene is possibly TRBD2 (6 bases). CDR1 SGHDT and CDR2 YYEEEE come from the germline V gene. The CDR3 runs to 13 residues. V was clipped by 8 bases and J by 1 base, with 9 bases between them.

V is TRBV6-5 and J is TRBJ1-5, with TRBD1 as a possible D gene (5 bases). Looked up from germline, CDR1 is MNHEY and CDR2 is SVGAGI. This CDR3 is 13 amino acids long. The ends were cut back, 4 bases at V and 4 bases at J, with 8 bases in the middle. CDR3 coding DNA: TGTGCCAGCAGTTCGGCAGGGAATCAGCCCCAGCATTTT. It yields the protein CASSSAGNQPQHF.

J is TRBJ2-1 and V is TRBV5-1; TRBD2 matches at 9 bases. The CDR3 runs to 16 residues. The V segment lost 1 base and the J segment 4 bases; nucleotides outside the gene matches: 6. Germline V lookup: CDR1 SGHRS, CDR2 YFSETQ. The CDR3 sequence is CASSLPWAGGYNEQFF. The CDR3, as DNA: TGCGCCAGCAGCTTGCCCTGGGCGGGGGGGTACAATGAGCAGTTCTTC.

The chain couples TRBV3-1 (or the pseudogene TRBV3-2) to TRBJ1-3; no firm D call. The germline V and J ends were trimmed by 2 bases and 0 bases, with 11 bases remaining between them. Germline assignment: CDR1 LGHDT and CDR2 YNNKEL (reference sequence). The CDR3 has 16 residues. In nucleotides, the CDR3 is TGTGCCAGCAGCCAATGGGCGGGGAGCTCTGGAAACACCATATATTTT. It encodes CASSQWAGSSGNTIYF.

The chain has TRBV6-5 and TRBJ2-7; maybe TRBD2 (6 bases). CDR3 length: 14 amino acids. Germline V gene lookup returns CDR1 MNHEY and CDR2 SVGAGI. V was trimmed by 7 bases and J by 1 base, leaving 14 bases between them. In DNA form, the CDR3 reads TGTGCCAGCACCTACGCGGGACTGTCCTACGAGCAGTACTTC. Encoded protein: CASTYAGLSYEQYF.

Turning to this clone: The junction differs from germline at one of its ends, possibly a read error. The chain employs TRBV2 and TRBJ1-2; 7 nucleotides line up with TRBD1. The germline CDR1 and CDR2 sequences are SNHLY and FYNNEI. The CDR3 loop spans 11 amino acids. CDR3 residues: CASNSRDRSLF. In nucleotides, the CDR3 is TGTGCCAGCAATTCGCGGGACAGATCTCTCTTC. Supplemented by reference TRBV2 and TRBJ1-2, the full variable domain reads EPEVTQTPSHQVTQMGQEVILRCVPISNHLYFYWYRQILGQKVEFLVSFYNNEISEKSEIFDDQFSVERPDGSNFTLKIRSTKLEDSAMYFCASNSRDRSLFGSGTRLTVV.

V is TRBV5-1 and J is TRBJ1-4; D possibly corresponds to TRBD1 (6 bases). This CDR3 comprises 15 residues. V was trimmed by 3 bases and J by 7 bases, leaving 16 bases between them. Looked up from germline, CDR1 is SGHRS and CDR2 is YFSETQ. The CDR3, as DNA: TGCGCCAGCAGCTCGGGGACGGACAGTCGTGAAAAACTGTTTTTT. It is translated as CASSSGTDSREKLFF.

The CDR3, as DNA: TGTGCCAGCAGTGAAAGTGGCGGGGGCACGGAGACCCAGTACTTC. This codes for CASSESGGGTETQYF. This rearrangement joins TRBV2 to TRBJ2-5; tentative D call: TRBD2 (7 bases). CDR3 length: 15 amino acids. V was clipped by 2 bases and J by 5 bases, with 15 bases between them. The germline V gene encodes CDR1 SNHLY and CDR2 FYNNEI.

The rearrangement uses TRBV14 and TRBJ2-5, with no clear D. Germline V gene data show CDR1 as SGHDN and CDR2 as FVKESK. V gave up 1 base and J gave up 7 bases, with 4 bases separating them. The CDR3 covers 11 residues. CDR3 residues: CASSQAGTQYF. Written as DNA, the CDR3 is TGTGCCAGCAGCCAAGCAGGGACCCAGTACTTC.

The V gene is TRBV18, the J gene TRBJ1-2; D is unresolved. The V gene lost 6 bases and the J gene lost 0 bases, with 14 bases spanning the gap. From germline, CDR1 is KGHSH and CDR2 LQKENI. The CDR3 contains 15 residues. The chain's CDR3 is CASSGFPASNYGYTF. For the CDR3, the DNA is TGTGCCAGCTCCGGGTTCCCAGCATCTAACTATGGCTACACCTTC.

DNA of the CDR3: TGTGCCAGCTCACCGCCGACCGGGACAGGGTATGGCTACACCTTC. This codes for CASSPPTGTGYGYTF. The genes are TRBV18 and TRBJ1-2, with 9 bases matching TRBD1. Germline CDR1 is KGHSH and CDR2 is LQKENI. CDR3 length equals 15 residues. V was clipped by 3 bases and J by 5 bases; unmatched bases: 7. Using reference TRBV18 and TRBJ1-2 for the parts outside the CDR3, the full variable domain is NAGVMQNPRHLVRRRGQEARLRCSPMKGHSHVYWYRQLPEEGLKFMVYLQKENIIDESGMPKERFSAEFPKEGPSILRIQQVVRGDSAAYFCASSPPTGTGYGYTFGSGTRLTVV.

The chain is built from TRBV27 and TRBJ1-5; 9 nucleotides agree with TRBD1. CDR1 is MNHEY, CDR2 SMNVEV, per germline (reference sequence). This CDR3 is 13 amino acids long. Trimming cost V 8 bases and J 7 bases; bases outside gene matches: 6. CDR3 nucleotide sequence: TGTGCCAGCGGGACAGGGAATGGACAGCCCCAGCATTTT. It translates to CASGTGNGQPQHF.